The 20 T cell receptor beta chains below were found in one sample sequenced in a study of T cells in Graves' hyperthyroidism and ophthalmopathy (dated by TCRdb to the late 2010s). The library was made by multiplex PCR. The sequencer listed for this sample is Illumina HiSeq 2000. TCR beta CDR3 regions were amplified from RNA transcripts. For the first round of RT-PCR on the TCR CDR3, the HTBI primer set was used together with the Qiagen OneStep RT-PCR kit. Starting from the raw public reads, TCRdb applied fastp trimming at Q25, assembled clones with MiXCR and retained in-frame beta chains. For every CDR3 protein sequence, its rows merge into one entry that carries the most common genes and DNA. The sample has roughly 530,000 distinct CDR3 sequences on record, 17% of them singletons. Of the sample, under 20% is held by the ten largest clones. Sequenced: blood. The receptors originated from a woman between 18 and 29 years old with Graves' ophthalmopathy.

V usage is TRBV10-3 and J usage is TRBJ1-2, with no clear D. The CDR3 is 13 amino acids. V shed 6 bases and J shed 4 bases, with 12 bases lying between them. CDR1 and CDR2 from the germline V gene are ENHRY and SYGVKD. This CDR3 is CAIRSGEPYGYTF. The CDR3, as DNA: TGTGCCATCAGGTCCGGGGAGCCCTATGGCTACACCTTC.

This clonotype appeared a few times. The DNA of the CDR3 is TGTGCCATCAGTGAGCCCGGGACAGGCGGGGGCAATGAGCAGTTCTTC. Its translation: CAISEPGTGGGNEQFF. The chain has TRBV10-3 and TRBJ2-1, with D perhaps TRBD1 (8 bases). V lost 2 bases and J lost 6, with 17 bases in between. CDR1 and CDR2 (germline): ENHRY, SYGVKD. The CDR3 runs to 16 residues.

This clonotype was counted many times. The V gene is TRBV18, the J gene TRBJ2-7; D might be TRBD2 (6 bases). Germline V gene sequence: CDR1 KGHSH, CDR2 LQKENI. Trimming stripped 6 bases from V and 6 bases from J, with 15 bases between. This CDR3 has 13 amino acids. The CDR3 sequence: CASSGGVGGEQYF. In DNA form, the CDR3 reads TGTGCCAGCTCCGGGGGAGTGGGTGGCGAGCAGTACTTC.

This rearrangement joins TRBV5-6 to TRBJ1-6, with 7 bases that match TRBD1. CDR3 size: 15 residues. CDR1 is SGHDT, CDR2 YYEEEE, per germline. Germline trimming cut 4 bases from V and 9 bases from J; bases unmatched to any gene: 10. This CDR3 is CASSVDRARGSPLHF. CDR3 nucleotides: TGTGCCAGCAGCGTAGACAGGGCTCGGGGTTCACCCCTCCACTTT.

The V gene is TRBV30, the J gene TRBJ1-4; 7 nucleotides align to TRBD1. This CDR3 has 15 residues. Germline CDR1 GTSNPN, CDR2 SVGIG (reference sequence). Unmatched junction bases numbered 12, after V lost 4 bases and J lost 7 bases. The CDR3 DNA reads as TGTGCCTGGACAAACCACAGGGGCGGCGGTGAAAAACTGTTTTTT. This sequence encodes CAWTNHRGGGEKLFF.

The table lists this clonotype with a few counts. The genes are TRBV30 and TRBJ2-2; D uncertain. V was pared by 2 bases and J by 7 bases, with 17 bases between. Germline V gene lookup returns CDR1 GTSNPN and CDR2 SVGIG (reference sequence). The CDR3 runs 15 residues. CDR3 amino acids: CAWSRRLEVVGELFF. Written as DNA, the CDR3 is TGTGCCTGGAGTCGGCGGCTAGAAGTAGTCGGGGAGCTGTTTTTT.

This clonotype has a count of ten or more. The chain links TRBV28 to TRBJ2-7, with 8 bases matching TRBD2. With 4 bases clipped from V and 3 bases from J, the junction kept 5 bases outside the gene matches. In germline, CDR1 is MDHEN, CDR2 SYDVKM. The CDR3 runs to 14 residues. In DNA form, the CDR3 reads TGTGCCAGCAGTTCAAGACTAGCGAGCTACGAGCAGTACTTC. Protein product: CASSSRLASYEQYF.

This clonotype has a handful of counts. The chain recombines TRBV9 with TRBJ2-1, with TRBD2 matching 7 bases. Germline lookup yields CDR1 SGDLS and CDR2 YYNGEE. V was clipped by 6 bases and J by 7 bases; unmatched bases: 10. CDR3 length: 14 residues. CDR3 nucleotide sequence: TGTGCCAGCACCAGCCCGGGACTAATTAATGAGCAGTTCTTC. Protein sequence: CASTSPGLINEQFF.

In its sample, this clonotype was seen many times. The V and J genes are TRBV7-2 and TRBJ2-5; D gene uncertain. Between the trimmed V and J ends, which lost 1 base and 2 bases, there was a span of 11 bases. CDR1 and CDR2 from the germline V gene are SGHTA and FQGNSA. The CDR3 sequence is 15 residues long. CDR3 region: CASSLGAAAQETQYF. DNA of the CDR3: TGTGCCAGCAGCTTAGGGGCTGCGGCGCAAGAGACCCAGTACTTC.

This clonotype was detected many times. This chain uses TRBV27 with TRBJ2-7; 7 nucleotides agree with TRBD1. CDR1 is MNHEY and CDR2 is SMNVEV in the germline V gene (reference sequence). CDR3 length: 14 amino acids. V trimming: 6 bases; J trimming: 2 bases; junction bases outside the gene matches: 7. CDR3 sequence reads: CASSLRQGAYEQYF. The DNA for the CDR3 is TGTGCCAGCAGCTTACGTCAGGGGGCCTACGAGCAGTACTTC.

This clonotype came up many times. The rearrangement uses TRBV6-1 and TRBJ2-7, with 10 positions matching TRBD1. This CDR3 is 16 amino acids long. In germline, CDR1 is MNHNS, CDR2 SASEGT. Germline trimming cut 3 bases from V and 3 bases from J; bases unmatched to any gene: 8. The CDR3, as DNA: TGTGCCAGCAGTGAGCTCCCGGGACAGGGGCACTACGAGCAGTACTTC. Translated: CASSELPGQGHYEQYF.

This clonotype was seen only a few times. V usage is TRBV19 and J usage is TRBJ2-5; D is uncertain. CDR3 length equals 13 residues. Per the germline V gene, CDR1 is LNHDA and CDR2 is SQIVND (reference sequence). Trimming shortened V by 6 bases and J by 5 bases, and 13 bases separated the two germline ends. CDR3 in amino acids: CASRSRARETQYF. The CDR3 bases are TGTGCCAGTAGGTCCCGGGCGAGGGAGACCCAGTACTTC.

This clonotype has a handful of counts. The chain couples TRBV28 to TRBJ2-2, with TRBD2 matching over 8 bases. In germline, CDR1 is MDHEN, CDR2 SYDVKM. The CDR3 loop spans 17 amino acids. V was pared by 5 bases and J by 4 bases, with 12 bases of the junction left unmatched. For the CDR3, the DNA is TGTGCCAGCAGTGACCCCCCCGGGACTAGTAGCACCGGGGAGCTGTTTTTT. Protein sequence: CASSDPPGTSSTGELFF.

In its sample, this clonotype was seen a few times. V gene TRBV24-1 combines with J gene TRBJ1-4, with 10 nucleotides matching TRBD1. CDR1 and CDR2 (germline): KGHDR, SFDVKD. This CDR3 has 15 residues. Trimming removed 4 bases from V and 8 bases from J; junction bases left unmatched: 6. CDR3 coding DNA: TGTGCCACCAGTGAGCCGACAGGGGGCGGAGAAAAACTGTTTTTT. It is translated as CATSEPTGGGEKLFF.

This clonotype appeared many times. The rearrangement uses TRBV30 and TRBJ2-5; D is undetermined. Germline CDR1 reads GTSNPN; CDR2 reads SVGIG (reference sequence). This CDR3 has 11 residues. Trimming removed 1 base at V and 6 bases at J, with 6 bases between. CDR3 coding DNA: TGTGCCTGGAGTGAGAGGAAGACCCAGTACTTC. Translation gives CAWSERKTQYF.

The table lists this clonotype with many counts. The chain combines TRBV2 with TRBJ1-2; TRBD1 matches at 10 bases. The CDR3 totals 14 residues. The V gene's germline CDR1 is SNHLY and CDR2 FYNNEI. Trimming took 6 bases from V and 3 from J; bases not matched to a gene: 4. The CDR3 nucleotides are TGTGCCAGCAGGCAGACAGGGGGCGACTATGGCTACACCTTC. Encoded protein: CASRQTGGDYGYTF.

This clonotype was recorded many times. The rearrangement uses TRBV28 and TRBJ2-7; perhaps TRBD1 as D (7 bases). There are 14 residues in the CDR3. The ends were cut back, 6 bases at V and 2 bases at J, with 14 bases in the middle. CDR1 and CDR2 (germline): MDHEN, SYDVKM. The CDR3 DNA sequence: TGTGCCAGCAGCGGGGGACAGAGGACCTACGAGCAGTACTTC. Protein: CASSGGQRTYEQYF.

The CDR3 spells CASSESRASLNTEAFF. Written as DNA, the CDR3 is TGTGCCAGCAGTGAATCTCGGGCAAGTTTGAACACTGAAGCTTTCTTT. V and J are TRBV25-1 and TRBJ1-1; D remains ambiguous. The CDR3 is 16 residues long. CDR1 MGHDK and CDR2 SYGVNS come from the germline V gene. Trimming removed 1 base from V and 0 bases from J, with 12 bases in between.

This chain joins TRBV27 and TRBJ1-5, with unresolved D. The germline gives CDR1 MNHEY, CDR2 SMNVEV (reference sequence). CDR3 length: 14 residues. Deletions cut 3 bases from V and 4 bases from J, with 10 bases between. The CDR3 is CASSFLDGNQPQHF. CDR3 DNA sequence: TGTGCCAGCAGTTTCCTGGACGGGAATCAGCCCCAGCATTTT.

This clonotype has just a few counts. The conserved closing phenylalanine or tryptophan is absent in this CDR3, likely reflecting a read error. The rearrangement links TRBV30 to TRBJ1-1; D is undetermined. There are 16 residues in the CDR3. The V end was cut by 0 bases, the J end by 5 bases, with 19 bases between. CDR1 and CDR2 (germline): GTSNPN, SVGIG (reference sequence). CDR3 in DNA: TGTGCCTGGAGTGTTGGAGGATTAAGCCCCGGGACTGAAGCTTTCCTT. Protein product: CAWSVGGLSPGTEAFL.